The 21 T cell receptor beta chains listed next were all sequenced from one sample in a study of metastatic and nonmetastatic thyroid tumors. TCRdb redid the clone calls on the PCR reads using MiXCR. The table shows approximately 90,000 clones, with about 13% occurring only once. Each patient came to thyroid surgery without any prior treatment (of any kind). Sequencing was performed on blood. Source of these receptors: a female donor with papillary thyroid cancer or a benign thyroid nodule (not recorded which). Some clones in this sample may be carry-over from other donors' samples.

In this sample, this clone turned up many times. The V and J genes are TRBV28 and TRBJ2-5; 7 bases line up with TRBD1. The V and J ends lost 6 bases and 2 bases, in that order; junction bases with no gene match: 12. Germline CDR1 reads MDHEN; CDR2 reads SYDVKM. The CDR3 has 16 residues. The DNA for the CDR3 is TGTGCCAGCAGCCCCGTTGGGACAGAGATACAAGAGACCCAGTACTTC. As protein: CASSPVGTEIQETQYF.

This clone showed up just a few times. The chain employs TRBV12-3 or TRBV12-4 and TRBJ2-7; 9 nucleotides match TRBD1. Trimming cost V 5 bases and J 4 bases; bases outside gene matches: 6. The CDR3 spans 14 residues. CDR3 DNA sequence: TGTGCCAGCAGTCCACGGGACAGGGTATACGAGCAGTACTTC. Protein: CASSPRDRVYEQYF.

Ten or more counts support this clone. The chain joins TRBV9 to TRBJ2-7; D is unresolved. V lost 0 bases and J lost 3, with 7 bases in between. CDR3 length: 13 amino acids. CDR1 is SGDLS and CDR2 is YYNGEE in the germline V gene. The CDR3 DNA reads TGTGCCAGCAGCGTAGATCCCTTCTACGAGCAGTACTTC. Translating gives CASSVDPFYEQYF.

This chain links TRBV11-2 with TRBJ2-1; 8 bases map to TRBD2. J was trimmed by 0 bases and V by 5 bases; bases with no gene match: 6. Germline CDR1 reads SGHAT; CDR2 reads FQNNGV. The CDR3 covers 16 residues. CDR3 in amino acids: CASSPGLVGSYNEQFF. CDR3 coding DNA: TGTGCCAGCAGCCCGGGACTAGTCGGCTCCTACAATGAGCAGTTCTTC. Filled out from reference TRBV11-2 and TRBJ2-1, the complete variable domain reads EAGVAQSPRYKIIEKRQSVAFWCNPISGHATLYWYQQILGQGPKLLIQFQNNGVVDDSQLPKDRFSAERLKGVDSTLKIQPAKLEDSAVYLCASSPGLVGSYNEQFFGPGTRLTVL.

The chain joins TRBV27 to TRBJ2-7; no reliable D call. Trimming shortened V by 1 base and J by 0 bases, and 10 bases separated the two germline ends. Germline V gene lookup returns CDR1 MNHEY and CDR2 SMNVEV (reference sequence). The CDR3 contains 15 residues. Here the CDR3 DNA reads TGTGCCAGCAGTTTATGGTCACAACACTCCTACGAGCAGTACTTC. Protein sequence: CASSLWSQHSYEQYF.

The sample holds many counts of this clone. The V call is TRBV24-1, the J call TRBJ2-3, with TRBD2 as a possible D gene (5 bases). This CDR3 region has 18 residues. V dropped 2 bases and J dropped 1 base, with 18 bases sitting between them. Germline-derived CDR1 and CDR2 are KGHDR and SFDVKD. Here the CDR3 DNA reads TGTGCCACCAGTGATTACGCCTCGGGATCTGGAGGCACAGATACGCAGTATTTT. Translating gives CATSDYASGSGGTDTQYF.

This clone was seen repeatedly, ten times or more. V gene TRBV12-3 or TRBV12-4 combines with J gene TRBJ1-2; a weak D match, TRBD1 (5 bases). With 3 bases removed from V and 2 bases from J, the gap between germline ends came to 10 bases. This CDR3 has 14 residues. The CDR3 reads CASSFTGRNYGYTF. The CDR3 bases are TGTGCCAGCAGTTTTACAGGTAGAAACTATGGCTACACCTTC.

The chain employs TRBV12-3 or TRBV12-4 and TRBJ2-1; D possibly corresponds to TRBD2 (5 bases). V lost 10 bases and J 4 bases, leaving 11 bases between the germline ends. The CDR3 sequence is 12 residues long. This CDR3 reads CATTSGYNEQFF. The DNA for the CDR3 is TGTGCCACCACCAGCGGTTACAATGAGCAGTTCTTC.

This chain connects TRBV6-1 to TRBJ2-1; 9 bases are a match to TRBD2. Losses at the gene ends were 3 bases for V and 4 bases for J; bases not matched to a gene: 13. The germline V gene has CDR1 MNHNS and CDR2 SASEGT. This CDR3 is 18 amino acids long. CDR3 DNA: TGTGCCAGCAGTGACGGGCTAGCGGGAAGTTCCGTATACAATGAGCAGTTCTTC. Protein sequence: CASSDGLAGSSVYNEQFF.

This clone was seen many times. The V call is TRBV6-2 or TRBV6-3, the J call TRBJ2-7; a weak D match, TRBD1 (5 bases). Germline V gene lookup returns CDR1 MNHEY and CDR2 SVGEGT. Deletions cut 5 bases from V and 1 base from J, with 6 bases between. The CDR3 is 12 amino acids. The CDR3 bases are TGTGCCAGCAGTGCAGGGTCCTACGAGCAGTACTTC. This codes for CASSAGSYEQYF.

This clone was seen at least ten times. CDR3 amino acids: CASSLDYKETQYF. DNA of the CDR3: TGTGCCAGCAGCTTGGACTATAAAGAGACCCAGTACTTC. V gene TRBV12-3 or TRBV12-4 combines with J gene TRBJ2-5; D is perhaps TRBD2 (6 bases). This CDR3 has 13 amino acids. V was pared by 6 bases and J by 3 bases, with 11 bases between.

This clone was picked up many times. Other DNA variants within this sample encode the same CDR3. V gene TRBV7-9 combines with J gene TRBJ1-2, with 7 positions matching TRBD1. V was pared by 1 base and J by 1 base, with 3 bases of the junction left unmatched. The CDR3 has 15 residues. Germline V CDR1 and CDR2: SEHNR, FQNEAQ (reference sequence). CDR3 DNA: TGTGCCAGCAGCTTAGACAGGGGAGTTAACTATGGCTACACCTTC. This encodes CASSLDRGVNYGYTF.

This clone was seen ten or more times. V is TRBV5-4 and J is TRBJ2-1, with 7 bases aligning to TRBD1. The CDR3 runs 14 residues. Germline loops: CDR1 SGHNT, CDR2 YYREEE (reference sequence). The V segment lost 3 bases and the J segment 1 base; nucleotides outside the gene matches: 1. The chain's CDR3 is CASSWDRSYNEQFF. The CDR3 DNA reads TGTGCCAGCAGCTGGGACAGATCCTACAATGAGCAGTTCTTC.

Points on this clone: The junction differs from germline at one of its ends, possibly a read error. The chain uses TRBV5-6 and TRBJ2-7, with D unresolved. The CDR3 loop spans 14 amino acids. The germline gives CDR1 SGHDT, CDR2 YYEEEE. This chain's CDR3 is CASSPVGGSYDQYF. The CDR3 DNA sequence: TGTGCCAGCAGCCCCGTGGGTGGCTCCTACGATCAGTACTTC. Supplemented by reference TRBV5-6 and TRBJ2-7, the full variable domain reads DAGVTQSPTHLIKTRGQQVTLRCSPKSGHDTVSWYQQALGQGPQFIFQYYEEEERQRGNFPDRFSGHQFPNYSSELNVNALLLGDSALYLCASSPVGGSYDQYFGPGTRLTVT.

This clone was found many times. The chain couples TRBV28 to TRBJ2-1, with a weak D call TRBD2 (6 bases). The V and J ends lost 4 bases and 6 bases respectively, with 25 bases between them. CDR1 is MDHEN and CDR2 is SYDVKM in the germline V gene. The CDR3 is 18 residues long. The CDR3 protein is CASSSPPIGRMFGNEQFF. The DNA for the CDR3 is TGTGCCAGCAGTTCTCCACCGATCGGGAGAATGTTCGGCAATGAGCAGTTCTTC.

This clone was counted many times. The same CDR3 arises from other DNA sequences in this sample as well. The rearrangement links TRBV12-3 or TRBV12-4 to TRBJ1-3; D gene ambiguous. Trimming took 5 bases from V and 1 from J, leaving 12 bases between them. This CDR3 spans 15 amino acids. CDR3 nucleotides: TGTGCCAGCAGTCCCGGACGGAATTCTGGAAACACCATATATTTT. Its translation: CASSPGRNSGNTIYF.

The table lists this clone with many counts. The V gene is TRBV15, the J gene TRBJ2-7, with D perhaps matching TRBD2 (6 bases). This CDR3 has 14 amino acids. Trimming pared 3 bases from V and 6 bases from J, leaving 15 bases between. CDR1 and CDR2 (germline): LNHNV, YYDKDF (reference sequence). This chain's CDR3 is CATSRRGGFLEQYF. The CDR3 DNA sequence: TGTGCCACCAGCAGGCGGGGCGGGTTCCTCGAGCAGTACTTC.

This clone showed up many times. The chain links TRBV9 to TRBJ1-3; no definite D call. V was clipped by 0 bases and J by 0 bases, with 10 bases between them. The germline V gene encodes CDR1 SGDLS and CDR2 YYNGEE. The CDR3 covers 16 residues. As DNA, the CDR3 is TGTGCCAGCAGCGTAGTACCAGAGAGCTCTGGAAACACCATATATTTT. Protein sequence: CASSVVPESSGNTIYF.

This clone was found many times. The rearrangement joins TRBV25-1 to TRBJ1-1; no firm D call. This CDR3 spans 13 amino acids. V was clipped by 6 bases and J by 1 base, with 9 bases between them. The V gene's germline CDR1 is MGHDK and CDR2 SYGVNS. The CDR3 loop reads CASRGSQNTEAFF. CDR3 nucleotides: TGTGCCAGCAGGGGGTCACAGAACACTGAAGCTTTCTTT.

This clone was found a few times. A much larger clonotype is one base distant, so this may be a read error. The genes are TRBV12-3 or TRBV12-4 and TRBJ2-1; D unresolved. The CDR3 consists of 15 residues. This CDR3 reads CASSSSPSSYNVQFF. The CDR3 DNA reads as TGTGCCAGCAGTTCGAGCCCGAGCTCCTACAATGTGCAGTTCTTC.

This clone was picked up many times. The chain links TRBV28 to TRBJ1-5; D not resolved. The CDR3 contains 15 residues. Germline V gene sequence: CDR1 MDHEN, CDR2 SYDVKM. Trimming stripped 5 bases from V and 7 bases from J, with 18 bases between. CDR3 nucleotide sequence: TGTGCCAGCAGTGTTGGCGTTACTCTAGGACAGCCCCAGCATTTT. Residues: CASSVGVTLGQPQHF.